The source of this T cell receptor beta chain is a study of yellow fever vaccine responses in identical twins. V gave up 2 bases and J gave up 4 bases; unmatched junction bases: 18. This CDR3 has 19 residues. TCRdb processed the RT-PCR reads anew with MiXCR; each CDR3 protein has one entry. The profile shows around 6,900 distinct CDR3 sequences, roughly 84% of them singletons. This TCR was recovered from a woman younger than 35 who received the yellow fever vaccine. The V call is TRBV7-1, the J call TRBJ2-3, with 7 bases that match TRBD1. TRBV7-1 is filed as an ORF, its function uncertain. The specimen comprised T cells from blood (PBMCs), unsorted or a sorted subset (not recorded which), sampled before or after yellow fever vaccination (not recorded which). CDR3 in DNA: TGTGCCAGCAGCTCATTAGGGACAGACTTGAACGGTGGGCCAGATACGCAGTATTTT. It specifies CASSSLGTDLNGGPDTQYF.